A single sample gave rise to the 29 T cell receptor beta chains below, sequenced in a study of T cell responses to AZD1222 COVID-19 vaccine. Clones were sequenced by immunoSEQ multiplex PCR, and TCRdb holds only the in-frame ones, with some missing. The sample consists of 100,000 to 150,000 clones, about nine tenths of them appearing once. The starting material was peripheral blood, obtained on day 0 of AZD1222 vaccination. These TCRs come from an adult in good health.

This clone was found once. The J gene is TRBJ1-1, the V gene TRBV18; D is uncertain. Germline-derived CDR1 and CDR2 are KGHSH and LQKENI. The CDR3 spans 13 residues. The V and J ends lost 6 bases and 0 bases respectively, with 8 bases between them. CDR3 DNA sequence: TGTGCCAGCTCCTCTGGTATGAACACTGAAGCTTTCTTT. The encoded protein is CASSSGMNTEAFF.

The chain combines TRBV5-1 with TRBJ2-3; 12 bases line up with TRBD2. CDR1 and CDR2 from the germline V gene are SGHRS and YFSETQ. The CDR3 loop spans 16 amino acids. With V trimmed by 2 bases and J by 5 bases, 6 bases remained unmatched. The CDR3 DNA is TGCGCCAGCAGCTTAGGGCAGACTAGCGGGGGAGATACGCAGTATTTT. Translating it yields CASSLGQTSGGDTQYF.

The chain carries TRBV18 and TRBJ1-6, with 9 bases that match TRBD1. CDR3 length: 14 amino acids. From germline, CDR1 is KGHSH and CDR2 LQKENI. Trimming removed 4 bases from V and 9 bases from J; junction bases left unmatched: 4. CDR3 nucleotides: TGTGCCAGCTCACGGACAGGGGAAGGTTCACCCCTCCACTTT. Protein: CASSRTGEGSPLHF.

The genes are TRBV7-2 and TRBJ1-2; D call uncertain. Trimming cost V 3 bases and J 6 bases, with 11 bases left between them. The CDR3 consists of 13 residues. Germline CDR1 is SGHTA and CDR2 is FQGNSA. CDR3 in amino acids: CASSLYTDDGYTF. As DNA, the CDR3 is TGTGCCAGCAGCTTGTACACTGATGATGGCTACACCTTC.

The chain couples TRBV20-1 to TRBJ2-1, with no clear D. Deletions cut 3 bases from V and 6 bases from J, with 9 bases between. The CDR3 loop spans 12 amino acids. Germline V lookup: CDR1 DFQATT, CDR2 SNEGSKA (reference sequence). CDR3 loop: CSASRARNEQFF. CDR3 DNA sequence: TGCAGTGCTAGTCGGGCCCGCAATGAGCAGTTCTTC.

The rearrangement links TRBV3-1 (or the pseudogene TRBV3-2) to TRBJ2-1; no reliable D call. The germline V gene encodes CDR1 LGHDT and CDR2 YNNKEL (reference sequence). CDR3 length: 14 amino acids. V was cut by 0 bases and J by 3 bases, with 6 bases left in between. CDR3 sequence (DNA): TGTGCCAGCAGCCAAGAACCTTACTACAATGAGCAGTTCTTC. It yields the protein CASSQEPYYNEQFF.

The chain carries TRBV19 and TRBJ2-2; D remains ambiguous. V was cut by 6 bases and J by 0 bases, with 8 bases left in between. Germline V CDR1 and CDR2: LNHDA, SQIVND (reference sequence). The CDR3 covers 14 residues. The CDR3 sequence: CASRPAANTGELFF. The CDR3 nucleotides are TGTGCCAGTAGGCCAGCAGCGAACACCGGGGAGCTGTTTTTT.

The chain has TRBV29-1 and TRBJ1-4; D call uncertain. The V gene's germline CDR1 is SQVTM and CDR2 ANQGSEA. CDR3 length: 14 amino acids. V gave up 0 bases and J gave up 8 bases, with 13 bases separating them. CDR3 protein: CSVEEPAPREKLFF. The CDR3 bases are TGCAGCGTTGAAGAACCCGCTCCGAGGGAAAAACTGTTTTTT.

The CDR3 here is CASSFGTGRYEQYF. The CDR3 nucleotides are TGTGCCAGCAGTTTTGGGACAGGGCGTTACGAGCAGTACTTC. The rearrangement joins TRBV27 to TRBJ2-7, with 9 nucleotides matching TRBD1. Looked up from germline, CDR1 is MNHEY and CDR2 is SMNVEV (reference sequence). This CDR3 comprises 14 residues. The trim removed 3 bases at V and 4 bases at J, leaving 4 bases unmatched.

The count of this clone is one. The chain combines TRBV7-3 with TRBJ2-1; TRBD2 aligns across 10 bases. CDR1 and CDR2 from the germline V gene are SGHTA and FQGTGA. The CDR3 sequence is 15 residues long. The J segment lost 6 bases and the V segment lost 2 bases, leaving 4 bases of the junction unmatched. The CDR3 protein is CASSLYASGSNEQFF. The CDR3 nucleotides read TGTGCCAGCAGCTTATATGCTAGCGGGAGCAATGAGCAGTTCTTC.

This clone was recorded only once. V gene TRBV19 combines with J gene TRBJ1-6; D not certain. V lost 4 bases to trimming and J lost 0 bases, with 16 bases between them. This CDR3 comprises 18 residues. Germline lookup yields CDR1 LNHDA and CDR2 SQIVND (reference sequence). The DNA for the CDR3 is TGTGCCAGTAGTACCCCGACCGGGATGAGCTCCTATAATTCACCCCTCCACTTT. Protein: CASSTPTGMSSYNSPLHF.

The gene calls are TRBV13 and TRBJ1-2; D perhaps matches TRBD1 (6 bases). V lost 5 bases to trimming and J lost 2 bases, with 9 bases between them. Per germline, CDR1 PRHDT and CDR2 FYEKMQ (reference sequence). The CDR3 is 13 amino acids. CDR3 nucleotide sequence: TGTGCCAGCAGCCTTGGGACAAACTATGGCTACACCTTC. Amino acids: CASSLGTNYGYTF.

V and J are TRBV19 and TRBJ1-5, with 9 bases fitting TRBD1. The CDR3 runs 15 residues. Trimming took 6 bases from V and 3 from J; bases not matched to a gene: 6. Germline V gene data show CDR1 as LNHDA and CDR2 as SQIVND (reference sequence). The CDR3 reads CASSQTGGFNQPQHF. The DNA for the CDR3 is TGTGCCAGTAGCCAAACAGGGGGCTTCAATCAGCCCCAGCATTTT.

This sequence joins TRBV5-1 and TRBJ2-7, with 8 bases matching TRBD2. J was trimmed by 3 bases and V by 2 bases; bases with no gene match: 7. The CDR3 runs 15 residues. CDR1 is SGHRS and CDR2 is YFSETQ in the germline V gene. The CDR3 region is CASSFGSGSIYEQYF. Written as DNA, the CDR3 is TGCGCCAGCAGCTTCGGGAGCGGGAGTATCTACGAGCAGTACTTC. Looking up the rest from reference TRBV5-1 and TRBJ2-7 gives the full variable domain: KAGVTQTPRYLIKTRGQQVTLSCSPISGHRSVSWYQQTPGQGLQFLFEYFSETQRNKGNFPGRFSGRQFSNSRSEMNVSTLELGDSALYLCASSFGSGSIYEQYFGPGTRLTVT.

The V call is TRBV9, the J call TRBJ2-3; D might be TRBD2 (6 bases). V was cut by 5 bases and J by 2 bases, with 18 bases left in between. Germline V gene lookup returns CDR1 SGDLS and CDR2 YYNGEE. The CDR3 contains 16 residues. Here the CDR3 reads CASRGGVADLTDTQYF. The CDR3 DNA reads TGTGCCAGCAGAGGAGGGGTGGCAGACCTCACAGATACGCAGTATTTT.

V is TRBV2 and J is TRBJ2-5; tentatively, D is TRBD2 (5 bases). The length of the CDR3 is 16 residues. Germline V CDR1 and CDR2: SNHLY, FYNNEI. V was cut by 2 bases and J by 10 bases, with 23 bases left in between. CDR3 protein: CASSERSGPGTNIQYF. The CDR3 region has the DNA TGTGCCAGCAGTGAAAGGTCTGGCCCGGGAACGAACATCCAGTACTTC.

The rearrangement links TRBV9 to TRBJ2-7, with TRBD1 matching over 7 bases. Unmatched junction bases numbered 6, after V lost 2 bases and J lost 4 bases. Germline V gives CDR1 SGDLS, CDR2 YYNGEE. CDR3 length: 14 amino acids. The CDR3 DNA sequence: TGTGCCAGCAGCGTCAGGACAGGACCATACGAGCAGTACTTC. Its protein is CASSVRTGPYEQYF. Full variable domain (rest looked up from reference TRBV9 and TRBJ2-7): DSGVTQTPKHLITATGQRVTLRCSPRSGDLSVYWYQQSLDQGLQFLIQYYNGEERAKGNILERFSAQQFPDLHSELNLSSLELGDSALYFCASSVRTGPYEQYFGPGTRLTVT.

This chain uses TRBV5-1 with TRBJ1-2; D is ambiguous. Germline V lookup: CDR1 SGHRS, CDR2 YFSETQ. The V gene lost 2 bases and the J gene lost 4 bases, with 21 bases spanning the gap. This CDR3 spans 17 amino acids. The CDR3, as DNA: TGCGCCAGCAGCTTATTTTCTGGCCGAACCGTGGCCTATGGCTACACCTTC. It codes for CASSLFSGRTVAYGYTF.

This chain connects TRBV5-4 to TRBJ2-1, with TRBD2 as a possible D gene (5 bases). Per germline, CDR1 SGHNT and CDR2 YYREEE (reference sequence). The V end was cut by 1 base, the J end by 5 bases, with 13 bases between. This CDR3 spans 15 amino acids. The chain's CDR3 is CASSLSAGLDNEQFF. As DNA, the CDR3 is TGTGCCAGCAGCTTGTCCGCGGGTCTGGACAATGAGCAGTTCTTC. The complete variable domain, with remaining parts taken from reference TRBV5-4 and TRBJ2-1, reads ETGVTQSPTHLIKTRGQQVTLRCSSQSGHNTVSWYQQALGQGPQFIFQYYREEENGRGNFPPRFSGLQFPNYSSELNVNALELDDSALYLCASSLSAGLDNEQFFGPGTRLTVL.

The chain employs TRBV7-9 and TRBJ1-2; D not certain. Germline lookup yields CDR1 SEHNR and CDR2 FQNEAQ (reference sequence). The CDR3 is 14 residues long. The V end lost 7 bases, the J end lost 3 bases, and 15 bases lay between the germline ends. CDR3 nucleotide sequence: TGTGCCAGCACTCGAGCGCCTTCCCACTATGGCTACACCTTC. This encodes CASTRAPSHYGYTF.

The rearrangement links TRBV3-1 (or the pseudogene TRBV3-2) to TRBJ2-3; D remains unclear. This CDR3 is 18 amino acids long. V lost 4 bases and J lost 4, with 24 bases in between. Germline V gene data show CDR1 as LGHDT and CDR2 as YNNKEL (reference sequence). CDR3 DNA sequence: TGTGCCAGCAGCCTCCATTCGACTCGCAAGGGCGGTCCAGATACGCAGTATTTT. This gives the protein CASSLHSTRKGGPDTQYF.

The V and J genes are TRBV28 and TRBJ1-4; D is possibly TRBD1 (5 bases). This CDR3 has 15 amino acids. Germline V gene data show CDR1 as MDHEN and CDR2 as SYDVKM. Trimming pared 6 bases from V and 7 bases from J, leaving 18 bases between. The CDR3 DNA reads as TGTGCCAGCAGCTTTACTGCTCAGGGTATTGAAAAACTGTTTTTT. This encodes CASSFTAQGIEKLFF.

The genes are TRBV6-6 and TRBJ2-1; TRBD2 agrees at 7 bases. Germline V lookup: CDR1 MNHNY, CDR2 SVGAGI (reference sequence). The V and J ends lost 0 bases and 4 bases, in that order; junction bases with no gene match: 6. CDR3 length equals 16 residues. The CDR3 DNA sequence: TGTGCCAGCAGTTACTCGATGCGGGAGTCGTACAATGAGCAGTTCTTC. The encoded protein is CASSYSMRESYNEQFF.

The genes are TRBV7-9 and TRBJ2-1; D possibly corresponds to TRBD2 (5 bases). V lost 5 bases to trimming and J lost 2 bases, with 10 bases between them. The CDR3 sequence is 14 residues long. The germline CDR1 and CDR2 sequences are SEHNR and FQNEAQ (reference sequence). CDR3 region: CASSPRGPYNEQFF. For the CDR3, the DNA is TGTGCCAGCAGCCCCCGCGGGCCCTACAATGAGCAGTTCTTC.

Regarding this clone: Mismatch with germline at one junction end may stem from a read error. The chain recombines TRBV5-1 with TRBJ1-1; 7 bases are a match to TRBD1. The CDR3 extends over 14 amino acids. From germline, CDR1 is SGHRS and CDR2 YFSETQ. Here the CDR3 reads CASSSPQGNAEAFF. CDR3 DNA sequence: TGCGCCAGCAGCTCACCACAGGGGAACGCTGAAGCTTTCTTT.

This clone was counted once. This chain links TRBV28 with TRBJ2-5; TRBD2 agrees at 12 bases. The V and J ends lost 4 bases and 4 bases, in that order; junction bases with no gene match: 4. Germline V gene sequence: CDR1 MDHEN, CDR2 SYDVKM. This CDR3 contains 15 residues. In nucleotides, the CDR3 is TGTGCCAGCAGTTGGCCACTAGCGGGAGGAGAGACCCAGTACTTC. Translation gives CASSWPLAGGETQYF.

V and J are TRBV2 and TRBJ1-5; D remains ambiguous. V was cut by 4 bases and J by 6 bases, with 10 bases left in between. Germline CDR1 is SNHLY and CDR2 is FYNNEI. The CDR3 runs 13 residues. Here the CDR3 DNA reads TGTGCCAGCAGTGGACCGGGCGGTCAGCCCCAGCATTTT. Encoded protein: CASSGPGGQPQHF.

The chain joins TRBV11-2 to TRBJ2-2; D could derive from TRBD1 or TRBD2 (5 bases each). Trimming left V 2 bases short and J 0 bases short, with 16 bases between. This CDR3 has 18 amino acids. Germline CDR1 reads SGHAT; CDR2 reads FQNNGV. CDR3 nucleotide sequence: TGTGCCAGCAGCTTAATAAAGAGGGGATCCGCGAACACCGGGGAGCTGTTTTTT. Its protein product is CASSLIKRGSANTGELFF.

The gene calls are TRBV16 and TRBJ1-3; D is perhaps TRBD1 (5 bases). Germline assignment: CDR1 KGHSY and CDR2 FQNENV. The CDR3 consists of 18 residues. Trimming left V 4 bases short and J 0 bases short, with 19 bases between. The CDR3 reads CASSLHTGARASGNTIYF. The CDR3 nucleotides are TGTGCCAGCAGCCTCCATACCGGGGCGAGGGCCTCTGGAAACACCATATATTTT.